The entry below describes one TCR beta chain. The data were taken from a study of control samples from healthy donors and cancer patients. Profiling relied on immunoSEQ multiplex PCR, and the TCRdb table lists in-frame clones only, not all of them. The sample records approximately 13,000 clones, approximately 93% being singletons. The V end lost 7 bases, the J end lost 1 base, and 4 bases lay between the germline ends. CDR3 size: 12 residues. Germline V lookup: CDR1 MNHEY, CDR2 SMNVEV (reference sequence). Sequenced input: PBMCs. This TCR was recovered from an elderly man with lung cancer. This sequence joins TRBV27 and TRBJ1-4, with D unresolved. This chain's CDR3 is CASKETNEKLFF. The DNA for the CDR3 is TGTGCCAGCAAGGAAACTAATGAAAAACTGTTTTTT.